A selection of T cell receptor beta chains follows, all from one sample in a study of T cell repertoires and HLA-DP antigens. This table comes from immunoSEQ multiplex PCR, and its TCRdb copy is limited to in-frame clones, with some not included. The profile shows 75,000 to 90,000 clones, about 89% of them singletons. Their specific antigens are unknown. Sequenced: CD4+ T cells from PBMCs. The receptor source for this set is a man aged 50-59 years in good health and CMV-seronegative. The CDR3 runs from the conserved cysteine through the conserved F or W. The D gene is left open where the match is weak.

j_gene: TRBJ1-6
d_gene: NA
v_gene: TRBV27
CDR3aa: CASSFRQPLSPLHF
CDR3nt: TGTGCCAGCAGTTTCCGGCAGCCACTTTCACCCCTCCACTTT

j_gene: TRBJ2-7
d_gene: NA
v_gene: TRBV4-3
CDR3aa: CASSQSAGNSYEQYF
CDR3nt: TGCGCCAGCAGCCAATCGGCAGGGAACTCCTACGAGCAGTACTTC

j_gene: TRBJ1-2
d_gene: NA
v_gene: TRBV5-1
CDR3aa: CASSLEAGVHGYTF
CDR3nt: TGCGCCAGCAGCTTGGAAGCAGGGGTGCATGGCTACACCTTC

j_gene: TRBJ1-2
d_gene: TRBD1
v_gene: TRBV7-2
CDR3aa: CASSPTGASGYTF
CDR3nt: TGTGCCAGCAGCCCAACAGGGGCGAGTGGCTACACCTTC

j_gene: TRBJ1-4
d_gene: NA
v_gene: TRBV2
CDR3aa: CASRAGRGSREKLFF
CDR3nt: TGTGCCAGCAGAGCCGGCCGGGGTTCTAGGGAAAAACTGTTTTTT

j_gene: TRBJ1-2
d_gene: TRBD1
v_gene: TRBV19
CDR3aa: CASNDRGRGYTF
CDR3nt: TGTGCCAGCAACGACAGGGGGCGAGGCTACACCTTC

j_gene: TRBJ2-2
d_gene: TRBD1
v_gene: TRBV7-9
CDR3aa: CASSLMGQVAGELFF
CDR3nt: TGTGCCAGCAGCCTAATGGGACAGGTCGCCGGAGAGCTGTTTTTT

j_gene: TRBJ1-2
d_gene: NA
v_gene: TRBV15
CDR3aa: CATSNAGSGYTF
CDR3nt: TGTGCCACCAGCAACGCAGGGAGTGGCTACACCTTC

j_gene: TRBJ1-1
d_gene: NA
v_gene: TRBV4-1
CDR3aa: CASSQETRNTEAFF
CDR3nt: TGCGCCAGCAGCCAAGAAACGAGGAACACTGAAGCTTTCTTT

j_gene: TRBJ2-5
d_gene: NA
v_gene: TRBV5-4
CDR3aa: CASSLEQGKTQYF
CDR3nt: TGTGCCAGCAGCTTGGAACAGGGAAAGACCCAGTACTTC